Below are 27 T cell receptor beta chains sequenced from a single sample in a study of human versus mouse CDR3 diversity and MHC coevolution (dated by TCRdb to the late 2010s). Libraries came from the immunoSEQ multiplex PCR assay. Here the immuneACCESS table is served through TCRdb, limited to in-frame sequences with V and J called. Missing clones are a known gap in these copies; in checked studies unresolved V genes cover under half, and the rest lacks a known reason. The sample data list 80,000 or so clones, and about 94% of these were observed just once. Approximately 1.4% of the sample is taken by the ten largest. The sample was naive CD4+ T cells from blood. According to the study, the label for this sample's cell subset or site signals: CD45RO-negative CD62L-positive naive CD4 T cells. The origin of the receptors is a person aged 30 to 69 in good health.

The chain recombines TRBV28 with TRBJ2-5; 7 bases align to TRBD1. The J segment lost 5 bases and the V segment lost 6 bases, leaving 3 bases of the junction unmatched. The CDR3 has 12 amino acids. From germline, CDR1 is MDHEN and CDR2 SYDVKM. The CDR3 reads CASSQQGETQYF. The CDR3 coding sequence is TGTGCCAGCAGCCAACAGGGGGAGACCCAGTACTTC.

The gene calls are TRBV7-9 and TRBJ2-3, with 10 bases aligning to TRBD2. CDR3 size: 17 residues. The V and J ends lost 4 bases and 2 bases, in that order; junction bases with no gene match: 9. Germline CDR1 and CDR2: SEHNR and FQNEAQ (reference sequence). CDR3 sequence: CASSSETGTSDTDTQYF. In nucleotides, the CDR3 is TGTGCCAGCAGCTCTGAGACCGGGACTAGCGACACAGATACGCAGTATTTT.

The chain couples TRBV7-2 to TRBJ1-6, with D possibly TRBD1 on 6 matching bases. In germline, CDR1 is SGHTA, CDR2 FQGNSA. Trimming removed 8 bases at V and 9 bases at J, with 14 bases between. The CDR3 loop spans 13 amino acids. The chain's CDR3 is CASPQGLGSPLHF. CDR3 DNA: TGTGCCAGCCCCCAGGGGTTGGGTTCACCCCTCCACTTT.

The chain is built from TRBV2 and TRBJ1-4; tentatively, D is TRBD1 (5 bases). In germline, CDR1 is SNHLY, CDR2 FYNNEI. The V gene lost 6 bases and the J gene lost 0 bases, with 14 bases spanning the gap. This CDR3 has 16 residues. CDR3 amino acids: CASSPRLGATNEKLFF. The CDR3 DNA sequence: TGTGCCAGCAGCCCGAGGCTAGGGGCAACTAATGAAAAACTGTTTTTT.

The chain couples TRBV6-6 to TRBJ2-2; the match to TRBD1 covers 9 bases. The CDR3 covers 15 residues. V was clipped by 4 bases and J by 4 bases; unmatched bases: 4. From germline, CDR1 is MNHNY and CDR2 SVGAGI (reference sequence). CDR3 coding DNA: TGTGCCAGCAGTTTTACGGGACAGGGCACCGGGGAGCTGTTTTTT. Translated, it gives CASSFTGQGTGELFF.

This clone was seen only a few times. V is TRBV7-6 and J is TRBJ2-7; D is perhaps TRBD2 (6 bases). Trimming took off 3 bases at V and 7 bases at J, with 13 bases between the two ends. In germline, CDR1 is SGHVS, CDR2 FNYEAQ. This CDR3 spans 13 amino acids. For the CDR3, the DNA is TGTGCCAGCAGCTTCCAGGAGGGCAGAGAGCAGTACTTC. Encoded protein: CASSFQEGREQYF.

The V gene is TRBV6-5, the J gene TRBJ1-2; D uncertain. Trimming cost V 2 bases and J 3 bases, with 10 bases left between them. The CDR3 sequence is 14 residues long. The germline V gene has CDR1 MNHEY and CDR2 SVGAGI. The CDR3 region is CASSYTAAYYGYTF. CDR3 nucleotides: TGTGCCAGCAGTTACACCGCCGCGTACTATGGCTACACCTTC.

V is TRBV7-2 and J is TRBJ1-2; possibly TRBD1 for D (5 bases). CDR1 and CDR2 (germline): SGHTA, FQGNSA. V lost 2 bases, J lost 7 bases, and 11 bases lay in between. The CDR3 is 13 residues long. Here the CDR3 reads CASSLSGFGGYTF. As DNA, the CDR3 is TGTGCCAGCAGCTTATCAGGGTTTGGTGGCTACACCTTC.

The chain combines TRBV12-5 with TRBJ2-1, with 8 nucleotides matching TRBD2. Germline loops: CDR1 LGHNT, CDR2 FRNRAP. The CDR3 length is 15 residues. The J segment lost 0 bases and the V segment lost 7 bases, leaving 5 bases of the junction unmatched. CDR3 coding DNA: TGTGCTAGTGCCCGGGGGGGGAGCTCCTACAATGAGCAGTTCTTC. Amino acid sequence: CASARGGSSYNEQFF.

J is TRBJ1-1 and V is TRBV5-5, with a possible D match to TRBD1 (5 bases). The CDR3 totals 14 residues. Germline CDR1 reads SGHKS; CDR2 reads YYEKEE (reference sequence). V lost 4 bases, J lost 1 base, and 11 bases lay in between. The CDR3 loop reads CASSPVGGNTEAFF. The CDR3 bases are TGTGCCAGCAGCCCCGTCGGGGGGAACACTGAAGCTTTCTTT. Supplemented by reference TRBV5-5 and TRBJ1-1, the full variable domain reads DAGVTQSPTHLIKTRGQQVTLRCSPISGHKSVSWYQQVLGQGPQFIFQYYEKEERGRGNFPDRFSARQFPNYSSELNVNALLLGDSALYLCASSPVGGNTEAFFGQGTRLTVV.

The rearrangement links TRBV7-3 to TRBJ1-1; a weak D match, TRBD1 (6 bases). V gave up 3 bases and J gave up 6 bases, with 14 bases separating them. Germline-derived CDR1 and CDR2 are SGHTA and FQGTGA. This CDR3 is built from 14 residues. Here the CDR3 DNA reads TGTGCCAGCAGCTTGACAGGCGGCTCACCTGAAGCTTTCTTT. This translates into CASSLTGGSPEAFF.

The gene calls are TRBV7-6 and TRBJ2-1; 8 positions agree with TRBD1. Trimming at V came to 0 bases and at J to 3 bases, leaving 7 bases not matched to a gene. The CDR3 spans 17 residues. Germline V CDR1 and CDR2: SGHVS, FNYEAQ. DNA for the CDR3: TGTGCCAGCAGCTTAGCGCTGGGCAGGGGGCTCTACAATGAGCAGTTCTTC. The encoded protein is CASSLALGRGLYNEQFF.

DNA of the CDR3: TGTGCCAGCAGCCGCGACAGGGCGAATTACGAGCAGTACTTC. It specifies CASSRDRANYEQYF. The chain joins TRBV7-2 to TRBJ2-7; 7 nucleotides agree with TRBD1. V gave up 5 bases and J gave up 4 bases; unmatched junction bases: 8. Germline V gives CDR1 SGHTA, CDR2 FQGNSA. The CDR3 runs to 14 residues.

This clone showed up just a few times. The chain combines TRBV18 with TRBJ1-1; 7 bases match TRBD1. Germline trimming cut 3 bases from V and 3 bases from J; bases unmatched to any gene: 7. Germline lookup yields CDR1 KGHSH and CDR2 LQKENI. The CDR3 is made up of 15 amino acids. The CDR3 nucleotides read TGTGCCAGCTCACCTAACGACAGGGATCACACTGAAGCTTTCTTT. Translation: CASSPNDRDHTEAFF.

The CDR3 sequence: CASRRPGGGYTF. CDR3 DNA: TGTGCCAGCAGACGCCCGGGGGGGGGCTACACCTTC. The chain employs TRBV6-5 and TRBJ1-2; weak D call: TRBD1 (5 bases). Germline V gene lookup returns CDR1 MNHEY and CDR2 SVGAGI. V dropped 6 bases and J dropped 8 bases, with 13 bases sitting between them. The CDR3 consists of 12 residues.

V gene TRBV2 combines with J gene TRBJ1-5; no clear D. With 8 bases removed from V and 0 bases from J, the gap between germline ends came to 17 bases. The CDR3 sequence is 16 residues long. CDR1 and CDR2 from the germline V gene are SNHLY and FYNNEI. The CDR3 here is CASSRGTGNSNQPQHF. The CDR3 DNA reads TGTGCCAGCTCACGAGGTACGGGGAATAGCAATCAGCCCCAGCATTTT. The whole variable domain, filled in from reference TRBV2 and TRBJ1-5, reads EPEVTQTPSHQVTQMGQEVILRCVPISNHLYFYWYRQILGQKVEFLVSFYNNEISEKSEIFDDQFSVERPDGSNFTLKIRSTKLEDSAMYFCASSRGTGNSNQPQHFGDGTRLSIL.

The chain uses TRBV19 and TRBJ1-4, with D perhaps matching TRBD1 (5 bases). The CDR3 consists of 15 residues. CDR1 and CDR2 (germline): LNHDA, SQIVND (reference sequence). V dropped 7 bases and J dropped 0 bases, with 12 bases sitting between them. CDR3 sequence: CASTGGVSTNEKLFF. In DNA, the CDR3 is TGTGCCAGTACGGGGGGAGTTTCAACTAATGAAAAACTGTTTTTT.

V is TRBV5-8 and J is TRBJ2-1; 10 positions match TRBD2. The J segment lost 2 bases and the V segment lost 4 bases, leaving 15 bases of the junction unmatched. This CDR3 is built from 19 residues. Germline V gives CDR1 SGHTS, CDR2 YDEGEE. Here the CDR3 reads CASSPTSGTVRLAYNEQFF. The CDR3 nucleotides read TGTGCCAGCAGCCCTACTAGCGGGACAGTGAGGTTGGCCTACAATGAGCAGTTCTTC. The variable domain in full, completed from reference TRBV5-8 and TRBJ2-1, reads EAGVTQSPTHLIKTRGQQATLRCSPISGHTSVYWYQQALGLGLQFLLWYDEGEERNRGNFPPRFSGRQFPNYSSELNVNALELEDSALYLCASSPTSGTVRLAYNEQFFGPGTRLTVL.

The V gene is TRBV6-1, the J gene TRBJ2-1; 14 bases are shared with TRBD2. Per the germline V gene, CDR1 is MNHNS and CDR2 is SASEGT. CDR3 length equals 15 residues. The V segment lost 5 bases and the J segment 7 bases; nucleotides outside the gene matches: 4. The DNA for the CDR3 is TGTGCCAGCAGTTCCCGGACTAGCGGGAGGAATGAGCAGTTCTTC. This translates into CASSSRTSGRNEQFF.

The chain uses TRBV7-2 and TRBJ1-5, with 7 bases fitting TRBD1. With V trimmed by 3 bases and J by 4 bases, 3 bases remained unmatched. Germline CDR1 and CDR2: SGHTA and FQGNSA. The CDR3 extends over 14 amino acids. CDR3 sequence: CASSFGTANQPQHF. CDR3 nucleotides: TGTGCCAGCAGCTTCGGGACAGCGAATCAGCCCCAGCATTTT.

V usage is TRBV6-5 and J usage is TRBJ2-3; 7 nucleotides line up with TRBD2. CDR1 and CDR2 from the germline V gene are MNHEY and SVGAGI. Losses at the gene ends were 0 bases for V and 1 base for J; bases not matched to a gene: 4. CDR3 length: 16 residues. The CDR3 region has the DNA TGTGCCAGCAGTTACTCCGGGAGGATGGGCACAGATACGCAGTATTTT. It specifies CASSYSGRMGTDTQYF.

The J gene is TRBJ2-7, the V gene TRBV9, with D possibly matching TRBD2 (6 bases). Trimming took off 4 bases at V and 4 bases at J, with 15 bases between the two ends. In germline, CDR1 is SGDLS, CDR2 YYNGEE. CDR3 length equals 14 residues. CDR3 region: CASSSQLAGYEQYF. The CDR3 coding sequence is TGTGCCAGCAGCTCACAACTAGCCGGTTACGAGCAGTACTTC. Together with reference TRBV9 and TRBJ2-7, the CDR3 gives the full variable domain: DSGVTQTPKHLITATGQRVTLRCSPRSGDLSVYWYQQSLDQGLQFLIQYYNGEERAKGNILERFSAQQFPDLHSELNLSSLELGDSALYFCASSSQLAGYEQYFGPGTRLTVT.

The V gene is TRBV2, the J gene TRBJ2-7, with D unclear. The CDR3 is made up of 11 amino acids. From germline, CDR1 is SNHLY and CDR2 FYNNEI. Trimming removed 5 bases from V and 4 bases from J, with 6 bases in between. The CDR3 reads CASSLLYEQYF. For the CDR3, the DNA is TGTGCCAGCAGTCTTCTTTACGAGCAGTACTTC.

The chain has TRBV14 and TRBJ2-7; D not resolved. The germline CDR1 and CDR2 sequences are SGHDN and FVKESK. V was shortened by 0 bases and J by 0 bases, with 9 bases between the two germline ends. This CDR3 has 15 amino acids. The CDR3 reads CASSQELVSSYEQYF. CDR3 nucleotides: TGTGCCAGCAGCCAAGAGTTGGTGAGCTCCTACGAGCAGTACTTC.

The chain is built from TRBV30 and TRBJ2-7, with TRBD2 matching 7 bases. CDR3 length equals 14 residues. Trimming took 0 bases from V and 2 from J; bases not matched to a gene: 4. Germline V gene lookup returns CDR1 GTSNPN and CDR2 SVGIG (reference sequence). CDR3 residues: CAWSVFAGAYEQYF. The CDR3 DNA reads TGTGCCTGGAGTGTATTCGCGGGAGCCTACGAGCAGTACTTC.

This clone was seen just once. The chain couples TRBV5-4 to TRBJ2-1; D is perhaps TRBD1 (7 bases). Trimming cost V 5 bases and J 3 bases, with 15 bases left between them. CDR3 size: 15 residues. CDR1 SGHNT and CDR2 YYREEE come from the germline V gene (reference sequence). CDR3 sequence: CASSSAGQSYNEQFF. CDR3 in DNA: TGTGCCAGCAGTTCCGCGGGACAGAGCTACAATGAGCAGTTCTTC.

The CDR3 is CASSPGTSGGLGTDTQYF. CDR3 bases: TGTGCCAGCAGCCCGGGGACTAGCGGGGGTCTCGGCACAGATACGCAGTATTTT. The chain joins TRBV7-8 to TRBJ2-3, with 14 bases that match TRBD2. In germline, CDR1 is SGHVS, CDR2 FQNEAQ. CDR3 length: 18 residues. V shed 5 bases, J shed 1 base, and the junction held 8 bases outside the gene matches.